The 8 T cell receptor beta chains presented below share a single source sample, sequenced in a study of blood T cell repertoires in COVID-19. Method: immunoSEQ multiplex PCR; TCRdb's copy keeps in-frame clones and lacks some. The sample has roughly 68,000 clones, around four fifths seen once. What was sequenced was peripheral blood. These receptors came from a man aged 55-75 years with COVID-19, enrolled during active disease.

V is TRBV5-1 and J is TRBJ2-7, with D possibly being TRBD2 (6 bases). The CDR3 is 13 amino acids. CDR1 and CDR2 from the germline V gene are SGHRS and YFSETQ. Trimming removed 0 bases from V and 6 bases from J, with 10 bases in between. CDR3 DNA sequence: TGCGCCAGCAGCTTGGCCGCCGGGGGCGAGCAGTACTTC. It translates to CASSLAAGGEQYF. Variable domain in full (rest from reference TRBV5-1 and TRBJ2-7): KAGVTQTPRYLIKTRGQQVTLSCSPISGHRSVSWYQQTPGQGLQFLFEYFSETQRNKGNFPGRFSGRQFSNSRSEMNVSTLELGDSALYLCASSLAAGGEQYFGPGTRLTVT.

The CDR3 sequence: CASSEGVYEQYF. CDR3 DNA sequence: TGTGCCAGCAGTGAAGGGGTCTACGAGCAGTACTTC. The chain couples TRBV28 to TRBJ2-7; D possibly corresponds to TRBD1 (5 bases). Germline assignment: CDR1 MDHEN and CDR2 SYDVKM. The CDR3 is made up of 12 amino acids. Trimming removed 5 bases at V and 3 bases at J, with 8 bases between.

The chain is built from TRBV5-5 and TRBJ1-2; 7 bases are shared with TRBD1. The J segment lost 2 bases and the V segment lost 0 bases, leaving 1 base of the junction unmatched. CDR1 SGHKS and CDR2 YYEKEE come from the germline V gene (reference sequence). This CDR3 contains 14 residues. The CDR3: CASSLVTGNYGYTF. DNA of the CDR3: TGTGCCAGCAGCTTGGTGACAGGGAACTATGGCTACACCTTC.

This clone was counted between two and nine times. The gene calls are TRBV4-1 and TRBJ2-7; 11 bases align to TRBD2. J gave up 5 bases and V 4 bases, and 7 bases lay outside the gene matches. Looked up from germline, CDR1 is MGHRA and CDR2 is YSYEKL. The CDR3 extends over 15 amino acids. CDR3 protein: CASSLSGRANDEQYF. The CDR3 coding sequence is TGCGCCAGCAGCCTTAGCGGGAGGGCCAATGACGAGCAGTACTTC.

For the CDR3, the DNA is TGTGCCAGCAGCTCGCGATTGTGGGGGCAGGAGACCCAGTACTTC. It is translated as CASSSRLWGQETQYF. J is TRBJ2-5 and V is TRBV11-2, with D possibly matching TRBD1 (6 bases). This CDR3 region has 15 residues. Germline V gene sequence: CDR1 SGHAT, CDR2 FQNNGV. The V gene lost 4 bases and the J gene lost 5 bases, with 17 bases spanning the gap.

The gene calls are TRBV11-2 and TRBJ2-7, with 8 bases fitting TRBD1. Germline CDR1 reads SGHAT; CDR2 reads FQNNGV. The junction had 4 bases not matched to a gene; V was cut back by 5 bases and J by 4 bases. The CDR3 totals 13 residues. As DNA, the CDR3 is TGTGCCAGCAGCCTGGACAGGGTATACGAGCAGTACTTC. This encodes CASSLDRVYEQYF.

The rearrangement joins TRBV6-5 to TRBJ2-7; D tentatively fits TRBD1 or TRBD2 (7 bases each). V was shortened by 10 bases and J by 4 bases, with 20 bases between the two germline ends. Per the germline V gene, CDR1 is MNHEY and CDR2 is SVGAGI. The CDR3 is made up of 14 amino acids. CDR3 DNA: TGTGCCACCAGGGGGGGGCTCCTGAGGTACGAGCAGTACTTC. The encoded protein is CATRGGLLRYEQYF.

This chain connects TRBV2 to TRBJ1-6, with no clear D. Germline CDR1 is SNHLY and CDR2 is FYNNEI. Trimming pared 11 bases from V and 1 base from J, leaving 12 bases between. The CDR3 covers 14 residues. The CDR3 nucleotides are TGTGCCTCAAGAGGTTATTCCTATAATTCACCCCTCCACTTT. Translated, it gives CASRGYSYNSPLHF.